The present T cell receptor (beta chain) was sequenced within a study of regulatory T cells in long-lasting Graves disease. The time point is: newly diagnosed GD, antithyroid drugs for less than 3 months. RNA isolated from PBMCs was used to make the TCR library. Findings and limits, study-wide: Researchers examined only peripheral blood and not thyroid tissue. Persistent disease favored TRBV28, TRBJ1-2 and TRBJ2-5.

CDR3 length equals 14 residues. The ends were cut back, 6 bases at V and 1 base at J, with 12 bases in the middle. This clonotype was found many times. Its matching antigen is unknown. Libraries of TCR beta came from iRepertoire HTBI primers plus Arm-PCR of CDR3 regions. Each CDR3 protein is one row after TCRdb ran MiXCR on the multiplex PCR reads. The table lists roughly 380,000 distinct CDR3 sequences, roughly 16% of them singletons, with 20% to 25% in the top ten. The specimen comprised peripheral blood mononuclear cells (PBMCs), sampled at new diagnosis, from a patient treated with antithyroid drugs. V is TRBV12-3 or TRBV12-4 and J is TRBJ2-5; TRBD1 is a possible D gene (6 bases). The TCR sequence derives from a female donor with Graves disease. The CDR3 DNA sequence: TGTGCCAGCAGCATTACAGGGATCCAAGAGACCCAGTACTTC. Residues: CASSITGIQETQYF.